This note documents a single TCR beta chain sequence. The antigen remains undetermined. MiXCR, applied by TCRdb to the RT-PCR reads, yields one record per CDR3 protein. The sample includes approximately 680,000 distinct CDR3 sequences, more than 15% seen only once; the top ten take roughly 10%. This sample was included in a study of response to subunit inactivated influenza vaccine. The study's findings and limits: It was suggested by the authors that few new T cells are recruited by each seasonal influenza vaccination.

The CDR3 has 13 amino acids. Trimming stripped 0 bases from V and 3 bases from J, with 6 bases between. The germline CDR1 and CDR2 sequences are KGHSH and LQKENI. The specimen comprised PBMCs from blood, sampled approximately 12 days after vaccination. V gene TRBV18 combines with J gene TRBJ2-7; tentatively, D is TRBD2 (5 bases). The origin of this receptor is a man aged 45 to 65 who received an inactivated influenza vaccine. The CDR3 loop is CASSPPRDYEQYF. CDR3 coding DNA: TGTGCCAGCTCACCACCGAGGGACTACGAGCAGTACTTC.